This TCR beta chain was sequenced during a study of early T cells in non-severe SARS-CoV-2 infection. This clonotype was found many times. The CDR3 extends over 13 amino acids. CDR1 and CDR2 from the germline V gene are SGHTA and FQGTGA. Germline trimming cut 4 bases from V and 7 bases from J; bases unmatched to any gene: 6. Unique molecular identifiers were added to individual cDNA molecules. Each CDR3 protein is one row after TCRdb ran MiXCR on the 5' RACE reads. The sample shows 55,000 to 75,000 distinct CDR3 sequences, roughly 8.4% of them seen only once. The chain recombines TRBV7-3 with TRBJ2-5; 7 bases agree with TRBD2. The origin of this receptor is an adult who was a healthcare worker with PCR-confirmed SARS-CoV-2 infection or an uninfected control (not recorded which). The material sequenced was whole blood. The CDR3 spells CASSSGLEGTQYF. CDR3 DNA sequence: TGTGCCAGCAGCTCCGGACTAGAAGGGACCCAGTACTTC.